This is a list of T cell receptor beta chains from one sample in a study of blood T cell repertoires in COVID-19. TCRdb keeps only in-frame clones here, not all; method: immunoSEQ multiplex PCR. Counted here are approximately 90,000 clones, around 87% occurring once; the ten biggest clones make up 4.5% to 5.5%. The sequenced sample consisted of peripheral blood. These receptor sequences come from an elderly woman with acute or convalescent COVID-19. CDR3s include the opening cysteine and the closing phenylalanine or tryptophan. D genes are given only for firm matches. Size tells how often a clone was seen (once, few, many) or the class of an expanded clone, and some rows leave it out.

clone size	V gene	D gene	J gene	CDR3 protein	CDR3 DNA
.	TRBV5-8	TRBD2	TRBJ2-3	CASSLRTSTRTDTQYF	TGTGCCAGCAGCTTGCGGACTAGCACGAGGACAGATACGCAGTATTTT
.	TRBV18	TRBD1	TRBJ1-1	CASSPRGREAFF	TGTGCCAGCTCCCCCAGGGGGCGTGAAGCTTTCTTT
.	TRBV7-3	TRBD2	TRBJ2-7	CASSLTSESEQYF	TGTGCCAGCAGCCTTACTAGCGAATCCGAGCAGTACTTC
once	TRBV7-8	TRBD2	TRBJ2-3	CASSLEAGGGTDTQYF	TGTGCCAGCAGCTTAGAGGCGGGGGGCGGCACAGATACGCAGTATTTT
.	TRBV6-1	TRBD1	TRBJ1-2	CASSEGTEKGGNYGYTF	TGTGCCAGCAGTGAGGGGACAGAAAAGGGTGGAAACTATGGCTACACCTTC
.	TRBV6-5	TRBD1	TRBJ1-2	CAGGPGTGSYGYTF	TGTGCCGGAGGTCCGGGGACAGGGTCCTATGGCTACACCTTC
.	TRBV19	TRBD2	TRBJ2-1	CASSFLTTGTSGRVEQFF	TGTGCCAGTAGTTTCTTGACGACCGGGACTAGCGGGAGGGTTGAGCAGTTCTTC
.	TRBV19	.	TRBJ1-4	CASSIAGLSNEKLFF	TGTGCCAGTAGTATAGCGGGACTCTCGAATGAAAAACTGTTTTTT
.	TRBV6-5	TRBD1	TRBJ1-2	CASTQGTAYGYTF	TGTGCCAGCACTCAAGGGACAGCATATGGCTACACCTTC
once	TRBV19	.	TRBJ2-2	CASSIDTGQRGELFF	TGTGCCAGTAGTATAGATACAGGGCAACGGGGGGAGCTGTTTTTT
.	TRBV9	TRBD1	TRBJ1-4	CASSPGGTGDNEKLFF	TGTGCCAGCAGCCCGGGGGGGACAGGGGACAATGAAAAACTGTTTTTT
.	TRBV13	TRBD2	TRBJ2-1	CASSLAGGLAGDNEQFF	TGTGCCAGCAGCCTAGCCGGCGGATTAGCGGGAGACAATGAGCAGTTCTTC
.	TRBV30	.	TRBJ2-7	CAWTPAGFAYEQYF	TGTGCCTGGACTCCTGCCGGGTTTGCTTACGAGCAGTACTTC
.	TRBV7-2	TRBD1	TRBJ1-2	CASSPGQGEGRTYGYTF	TGTGCCAGCAGCCCAGGACAGGGAGAAGGTCGGACCTATGGCTACACCTTC
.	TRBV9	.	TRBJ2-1	CASSVQPGINEQFF	TGTGCCAGCAGCGTTCAACCAGGGATCAATGAGCAGTTCTTC
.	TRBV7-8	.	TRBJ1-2	CASSVDNNYGYTF	TGTGCCAGCAGCGTCGACAACAACTATGGCTACACCTTC
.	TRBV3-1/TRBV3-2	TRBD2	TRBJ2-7	CASSQLSGGARYEQYF	TGTGCCAGCAGCCAACTAAGCGGGGGGGCCAGGTACGAGCAGTACTTC
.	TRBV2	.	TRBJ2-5	CASSDGLSQETQYF	TGTGCCAGCAGTGACGGACTATCCCAAGAGACCCAGTACTTC
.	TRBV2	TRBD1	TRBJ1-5	CASSGQGGYSNQPQHF	TGTGCCAGCAGTGGACAGGGGGGATATAGCAATCAGCCCCAGCATTTT
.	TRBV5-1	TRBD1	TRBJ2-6	CASSLGGSWGQNSGANVLTF	TGCGCCAGCAGCTTGGGGGGCTCGTGGGGACAGAACTCTGGGGCCAACGTCCTGACTTTC
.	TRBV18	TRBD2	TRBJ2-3	CASSPDPAGVAKEYF	TGTGCCAGCTCACCAGATCCAGCGGGGGTGGCCAAAGAGTATTTT
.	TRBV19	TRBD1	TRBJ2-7	CASSRIRDRGDEQYF	TGTGCCAGTAGCCGCATCCGGGACAGGGGGGACGAGCAGTACTTC
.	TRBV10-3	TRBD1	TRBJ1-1	CAISESGQVTEAFF	TGTGCCATCAGTGAGTCCGGACAGGTTACTGAAGCTTTCTTT
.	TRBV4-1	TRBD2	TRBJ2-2	CASSQLGVIAGGWGELFF	TGCGCCAGCAGCCAGTTAGGGGTCATAGCGGGAGGTTGGGGGGAGCTGTTTTTT
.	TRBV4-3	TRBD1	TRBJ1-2	CASSQGDSIAVARGYTF	TGCGCCAGTAGCCAAGGGGACAGTATCGCCGTCGCGAGGGGCTACACCTTC
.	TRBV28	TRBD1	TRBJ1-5	CASSLWAGPGQGGQPQHF	TGTGCCAGCAGTTTATGGGCGGGCCCAGGACAGGGAGGCCAGCCCCAGCATTTT
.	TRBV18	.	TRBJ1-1	CASSPPGGVNTEAFF	TGTGCCAGCTCACCGCCCGGGGGGGTAAACACTGAAGCTTTCTTT
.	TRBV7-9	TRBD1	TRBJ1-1	CASSSGQGDTTEAFF	TGTGCCAGCAGCTCCGGACAGGGTGATACCACTGAAGCTTTCTTT
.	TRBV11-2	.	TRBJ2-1	CASSLGGVTAGSYNEQFF	TGTGCCAGCAGCTTAGGAGGTGTGACAGCGGGCTCCTACAATGAGCAGTTCTTC
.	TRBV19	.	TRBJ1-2	CASSIGLDGYTF	TGTGCCAGTAGTATCGGTCTGGATGGCTACACCTTC
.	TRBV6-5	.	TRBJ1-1	CASSYGDRRNTEAFF	TGTGCCAGCAGTTACGGAGACAGGAGGAACACTGAAGCTTTCTTT
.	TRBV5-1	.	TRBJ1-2	CASSRLQGDYGYTF	TGCGCCAGCAGTCGATTACAGGGTGACTATGGCTACACCTTC
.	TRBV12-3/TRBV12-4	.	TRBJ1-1	CASSFQGSTEAFF	TGTGCCAGCAGTTTCCAGGGGTCCACTGAAGCTTTCTTT
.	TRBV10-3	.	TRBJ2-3	CAISEDQQRVDTQYF	TGTGCCATCAGTGAGGACCAACAACGGGTAGATACGCAGTATTTT
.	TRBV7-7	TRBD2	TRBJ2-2	CASGRSGSIGTGELFF	TGTGCTAGCGGGAGAAGCGGGAGCATTGGCACCGGGGAGCTGTTTTTT
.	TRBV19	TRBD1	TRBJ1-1	CASRSQGAGGTEAFF	TGTGCCAGTAGGTCCCAGGGGGCAGGGGGTACTGAAGCTTTCTTT
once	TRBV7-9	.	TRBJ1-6	CASSLGTGIDSPLHF	TGTGCCAGCAGCTTAGGAACAGGGATAGATTCACCCCTCCACTTT
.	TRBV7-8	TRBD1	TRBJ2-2	CASSLGTGLSTGELFF	TGTGCCAGCAGCTTAGGGACAGGGTTGAGCACCGGGGAGCTGTTTTTT
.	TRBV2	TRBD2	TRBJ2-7	CASSEIGLAVYEQYF	TGTGCCAGCAGTGAAATAGGACTAGCGGTGTACGAGCAGTACTTC
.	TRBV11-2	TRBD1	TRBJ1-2	CASSMGDSNYGYTF	TGTGCCAGCAGCATGGGGGACAGCAACTATGGCTACACCTTC
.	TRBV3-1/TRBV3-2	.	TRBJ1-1	CASSQQGEGGEAFF	TGTGCCAGCAGCCAACAGGGAGAAGGGGGTGAAGCTTTCTTT
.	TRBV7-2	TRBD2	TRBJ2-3	CASSSSGRGADTQYF	TGTGCCAGCAGCTCTAGCGGGAGGGGGGCAGATACGCAGTATTTT
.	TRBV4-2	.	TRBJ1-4	CASSHTLGASANEKLFF	TGTGCCAGCAGCCACACCTTGGGGGCATCAGCTAATGAAAAACTGTTTTTT
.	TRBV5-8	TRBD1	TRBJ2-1	CASSLKVRAGGFNEQFF	TGTGCCAGCAGCTTGAAGGTTCGGGCAGGGGGCTTTAATGAGCAGTTCTTC
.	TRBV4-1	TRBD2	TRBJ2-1	CASSHLGVAGDNEQFF	TGCGCCAGCAGCCATCTCGGGGTAGCGGGGGACAATGAGCAGTTCTTC
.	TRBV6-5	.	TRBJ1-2	CASSSRQAYGYTF	TGTGCCAGCAGTTCAAGACAGGCCTATGGCTACACCTTC
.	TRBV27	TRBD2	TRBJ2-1	CASSFLIAGGLYNEQFF	TGTGCCAGCAGTTTTCTCATAGCGGGAGGCCTCTACAATGAGCAGTTCTTC
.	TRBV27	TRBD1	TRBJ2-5	CASRRDRGWGTQYF	TGTGCCAGCAGACGGGACAGGGGCTGGGGGACCCAGTACTTC
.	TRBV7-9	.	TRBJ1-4	CASRPLGESGEKLFF	TGTGCCAGCAGACCCCTTGGAGAAAGTGGAGAAAAACTGTTTTTT
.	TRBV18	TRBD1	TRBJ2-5	CASSRDRGYETQYF	TGTGCCAGCTCACGGGACAGGGGGTACGAGACCCAGTACTTC
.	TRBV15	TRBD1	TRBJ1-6	CATSRGDSLYNSPLHF	TGTGCCACCAGCAGAGGGGACAGCCTTTATAATTCACCCCTCCACTTT
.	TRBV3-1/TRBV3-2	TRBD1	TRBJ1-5	CASSQDDRGRVVGNQPQHF	TGTGCCAGCAGCCAAGATGACAGGGGGCGCGTAGTAGGCAATCAGCCCCAGCATTTT
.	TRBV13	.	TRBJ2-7	CASSLHGSSYEQYF	TGTGCCAGCAGCTTACACGGGAGCTCCTACGAGCAGTACTTC
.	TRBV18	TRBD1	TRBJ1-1	CASSQGADTEAFF	TGTGCCAGCTCGCAGGGGGCGGACACTGAAGCTTTCTTT
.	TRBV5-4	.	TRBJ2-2	CASSYGSPGGGELFF	TGTGCCAGCAGCTACGGGTCACCGGGCGGGGGGGAGCTGTTTTTT